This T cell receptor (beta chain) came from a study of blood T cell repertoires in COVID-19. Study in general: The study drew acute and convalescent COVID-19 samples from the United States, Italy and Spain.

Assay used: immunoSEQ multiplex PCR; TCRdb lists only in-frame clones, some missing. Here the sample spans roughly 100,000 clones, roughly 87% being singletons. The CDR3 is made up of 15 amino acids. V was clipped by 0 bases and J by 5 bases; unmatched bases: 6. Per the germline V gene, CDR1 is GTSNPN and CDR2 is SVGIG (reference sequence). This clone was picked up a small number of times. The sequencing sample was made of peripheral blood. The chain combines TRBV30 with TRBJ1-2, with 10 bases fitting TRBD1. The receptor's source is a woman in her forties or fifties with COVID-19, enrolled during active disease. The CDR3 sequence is CAWSVSTGGNYGYTF. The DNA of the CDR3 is TGTGCCTGGAGTGTATCGACAGGGGGCAATTATGGCTACACCTTC.